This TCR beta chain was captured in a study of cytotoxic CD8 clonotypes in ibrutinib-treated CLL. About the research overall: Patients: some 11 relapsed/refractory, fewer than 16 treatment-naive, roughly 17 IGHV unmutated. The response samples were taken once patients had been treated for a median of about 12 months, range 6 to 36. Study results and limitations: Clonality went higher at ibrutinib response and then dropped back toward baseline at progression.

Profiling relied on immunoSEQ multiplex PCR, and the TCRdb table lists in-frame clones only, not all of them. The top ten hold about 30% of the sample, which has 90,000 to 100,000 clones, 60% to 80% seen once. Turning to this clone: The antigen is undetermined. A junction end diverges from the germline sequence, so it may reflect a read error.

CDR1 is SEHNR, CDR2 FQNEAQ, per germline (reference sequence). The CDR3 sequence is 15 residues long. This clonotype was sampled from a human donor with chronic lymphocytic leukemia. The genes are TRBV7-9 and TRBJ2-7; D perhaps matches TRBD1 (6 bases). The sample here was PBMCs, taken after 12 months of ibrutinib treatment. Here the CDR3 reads CASSLAAGDIYEQYF. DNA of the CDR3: TGTGCTAGCAGCTTAGCAGCAGGGGACATCTACGAGCAGTACTTC.